These 9 T cell receptor beta chains were sequenced from one sample in a study of CD8+ T cells in alopecia areata. The treatment was: oral pan-JAK inhibitor, 5-10 mg twice daily. The sequencing template was cDNA reverse transcribed from extracted RNA. Clones were read by immunoSEQ multiplex PCR, and TCRdb kept only the in-frame ones, dropping some. The data contain 120,000 to 150,000 clones, around 82% of them singletons. Sequenced material: CD8+ T cells sorted from blood, taken at week 4, from a patient treated with tofacitinib. Receptor source: a human donor with alopecia areata.

The gene calls are TRBV5-4 and TRBJ2-1; 7 bases are a match to TRBD1. Per germline, CDR1 SGHNT and CDR2 YYREEE (reference sequence). The CDR3 is 14 amino acids. The V gene end was trimmed by 3 bases and the J gene end by 6 bases; junction bases not matched to a gene: 6. DNA of the CDR3: TGTGCCAGCAGCTCCGACAGGGCAGGCAATGAGCAGTTCTTC. Translating gives CASSSDRAGNEQFF. The full variable domain, rest sourced from reference TRBV5-4 and TRBJ2-1, is ETGVTQSPTHLIKTRGQQVTLRCSSQSGHNTVSWYQQALGQGPQFIFQYYREEENGRGNFPPRFSGLQFPNYSSELNVNALELDDSALYLCASSSDRAGNEQFFGPGTRLTVL.

V usage is TRBV30 and J usage is TRBJ2-3; D possibly corresponds to TRBD2 (6 bases). CDR1 is GTSNPN, CDR2 SVGIG, per germline (reference sequence). Trimming removed 0 bases from V and 4 bases from J, with 11 bases in between. The CDR3 has 14 residues. The CDR3 nucleotides are TGTGCCTGGAGTGTATCCGGGGGTGCAGATACGCAGTATTTT. Protein product: CAWSVSGGADTQYF.

This chain connects TRBV14 to TRBJ1-2; D gene unclear. V dropped 4 bases and J dropped 4 bases, with 16 bases sitting between them. The germline CDR1 and CDR2 sequences are SGHDN and FVKESK. The CDR3 is 15 residues long. The CDR3: CASSPEAARFYGYTF. The CDR3 DNA follows: TGTGCCAGCAGCCCAGAGGCGGCGCGATTCTATGGCTACACCTTC.

The genes are TRBV2 and TRBJ2-6; a possible D gene is TRBD1 (5 bases). With 4 bases removed from V and 2 bases from J, the gap between germline ends came to 15 bases. Germline V CDR1 and CDR2: SNHLY, FYNNEI. The CDR3 sequence is 17 residues long. For the CDR3, the DNA is TGTGCCAGCAGTGTCGTGGACATGGGGCCTGGGGCCAACGTCCTGACTTTC. Protein product: CASSVVDMGPGANVLTF.

The J gene is TRBJ2-2, the V gene TRBV6-5; 7 bases fit TRBD1. Germline V gene lookup returns CDR1 MNHEY and CDR2 SVGAGI. V gave up 7 bases and J gave up 2 bases; unmatched junction bases: 4. CDR3 length: 14 amino acids. CDR3 DNA: TGTGCCAGCAAAACAGGGGTTAACACCGGGGAGCTGTTTTTT. It specifies CASKTGVNTGELFF.

CDR3 nucleotide sequence: TGTGCCAGCAGCCAAGTAGGGGCAGCCGACTACGAGCAGTACTTC. It specifies CASSQVGAADYEQYF. The rearrangement uses TRBV4-2 and TRBJ2-7, with D possibly matching TRBD1 (5 bases). The CDR3 is 15 residues long. V was cut by 1 base and J by 3 bases, with 13 bases left in between. Per the germline V gene, CDR1 is LGHNA and CDR2 is YNFKEQ.

This chain links TRBV7-2 with TRBJ2-3, with 9 bases that match TRBD2. The CDR3 totals 15 residues. Per germline, CDR1 SGHTA and CDR2 FQGNSA. V was pared by 5 bases and J by 2 bases, with 5 bases of the junction left unmatched. The CDR3: CASSLLAGHTDTQYF. The CDR3, as DNA: TGTGCCAGCAGCCTTCTAGCGGGGCACACAGATACGCAGTATTTT. The complete variable domain, with remaining parts taken from reference TRBV7-2 and TRBJ2-3, reads GAGVSQSPSNKVTEKGKDVELRCDPISGHTALYWYRQSLGQGLEFLIYFQGNSAPDKSGLPSDRFSAERTGGSVSTLTIQRTQQEDSAVYLCASSLLAGHTDTQYFGPGTRLTVL.

This clone was found once. The chain joins TRBV7-9 to TRBJ2-3, with TRBD2 matching over 10 bases. The V gene end was trimmed by 5 bases and the J gene end by 0 bases; junction bases not matched to a gene: 5. Per germline, CDR1 SEHNR and CDR2 FQNEAQ (reference sequence). The CDR3 extends over 16 amino acids. In DNA, the CDR3 is TGTGCCAGCAGCGTCTTAGCGGGGGGAAGCACAGATACGCAGTATTTT. Amino acids: CASSVLAGGSTDTQYF.

V usage is TRBV13 and J usage is TRBJ2-1; 9 bases fit TRBD2. The CDR3 consists of 15 residues. V was clipped by 5 bases and J by 8 bases; unmatched bases: 10. The germline V gene has CDR1 PRHDT and CDR2 FYEKMQ (reference sequence). The CDR3 spells CASSPGLAGAHEQFF. CDR3 nucleotide sequence: TGTGCCAGCAGCCCAGGTTTAGCGGGGGCCCATGAGCAGTTCTTC.